The clone carrying this T cell receptor (beta chain) was counted between two and nine times. Its antigen is still unknown. This sample is part of a study of T cell repertoires in cytomegalovirus infection. TCRdb re-analysed the reads in MiXCR, keeping a single row per CDR3 protein. Of approximately 150,000 distinct CDR3 sequences detected, 20% to 25% appear once; the ten largest clones hold about 25%. Whole-study findings and limits: Dominating the ex vivo response were HLA-C-restricted CMV-specific TCR beta clonotypes. The cumulative frequency of public TCR beta families distinguished individuals who carried CMV together with the relevant HLA.

The CDR3 consists of 18 residues. CDR1 is SEHNR and CDR2 is FQNEAQ in the germline V gene (reference sequence). V shed 8 bases and J 2 bases; nucleotides not matched to a gene: 16. The chain links TRBV7-9 to TRBJ2-2, with 8 positions matching TRBD1. Sequences were derived from CD8+ T cells from cultured PBMCs, sampled from culture after CMV antigen stimulation. This TCR came from a human donor in good health (CMV status not recorded). Some clones in this sample may be carry-over from other donors' samples. CDR3 sequence (DNA): TGTGCCAGCTCCCGCCGGCGCTCCGGACAGGGTAACACCGGGGAGCTGTTTTTT. Its translation is CASSRRRSGQGNTGELFF. Full variable domain (rest looked up from reference TRBV7-9 and TRBJ2-2): DTGVSQNPRHKITKRGQNVTFRCDPISEHNRLYWYRQTLGQGPEFLTYFQNEAQLEKSRLLSDRFSAERPKGSFSTLEIQRTEQGDSAMYLCASSRRRSGQGNTGELFFGEGSRLTVL.